This record looks at one T cell receptor (beta chain) sequence and its context. The data belong to a study of shared clonotypes between healthy human individuals. Every subset's genomic DNA went evenly onto several immunoSEQ plates. Profiling relied on immunoSEQ multiplex PCR, and the TCRdb table lists in-frame clones only, not all of them. Of about 800,000 clones in the sample, around 96% are singletons; the top ten hold under 0.3%. This CDR3 spans 15 amino acids. V was pared by 0 bases and J by 5 bases, with 3 bases of the junction left unmatched. Germline-derived CDR1 and CDR2 are SGHAT and FQNNGV. Naive CD8 cells were CD45RO-negative, positively selected for CCR7, excluding terminally differentiated effector memory CD45RA+ cells.

The gene calls are TRBV11-2 and TRBJ2-4; 8 nucleotides agree with TRBD1. This sequence was found in a man aged 25 to 40 in good health. The sample comprised naive CD8+ T cells sorted from blood. The DNA of the CDR3 is TGTGCCAGCAGCTTAGAAGGACAGGGCCAAAACATTCAGTACTTC. This codes for CASSLEGQGQNIQYF.